The rows below give T cell receptor beta chains drawn from one sample of a study of shared clonotypes between healthy human individuals. The protocol was immunoSEQ multiplex PCR, while the TCRdb copy is restricted to in-frame clones and leaves out a portion. The data contain 1.4 million to 1.5 million clones, roughly 96% of them seen just once; the ten biggest clones take up 1.2%. Sequences were obtained from naive CD4+ T cells sorted from blood. The receptor source for this set is a young man in good health. Both conserved end residues are part of each CDR3. D genes are given only for firm matches. Rows may omit the clone size; those that give it use once, few, many or a size class.

v_gene: TRBV4-2; d_gene: NA; j_gene: TRBJ2-1; abundance: NA; CDR3aa: CASSQAGANNEQFF; CDR3nt: TGTGCCAGCAGCCAAGCTGGAGCGAACAATGAGCAGTTCTTC
v_gene: TRBV11-2; d_gene: TRBD2; j_gene: TRBJ2-7; abundance: NA; CDR3aa: CASSWEGTGEQYF; CDR3nt: TGTGCCAGCAGCTGGGAGGGGACGGGCGAGCAGTACTTC
v_gene: TRBV9; d_gene: NA; j_gene: TRBJ1-1; abundance: NA; CDR3aa: CASSGAGTGFGNTEAFF; CDR3nt: TGTGCCAGCAGCGGAGCCGGGACCGGGTTTGGGAACACTGAAGCTTTCTTT
v_gene: TRBV5-4; d_gene: TRBD1; j_gene: TRBJ2-7; abundance: once; CDR3aa: CASRPGQGYYEQYF; CDR3nt: TGTGCCAGCAGGCCGGGACAGGGGTACTACGAGCAGTACTTC
v_gene: TRBV4-3; d_gene: NA; j_gene: TRBJ2-7; abundance: NA; CDR3aa: CASSQVTGKSEQYF; CDR3nt: TGCGCCAGCAGCCAAGTTACGGGGAAGAGCGAGCAGTACTTC
v_gene: TRBV4-3; d_gene: TRBD2; j_gene: TRBJ2-3; abundance: NA; CDR3aa: CASSQDMARSSGSFLLDTQYF; CDR3nt: TGCGCCAGCAGCCAAGACATGGCTCGGTCTAGCGGGAGCTTCCTTCTAGATACGCAGTATTTT
v_gene: TRBV19; d_gene: NA; j_gene: TRBJ1-2; abundance: NA; CDR3aa: CASRHLRSGANYGYTF; CDR3nt: TGTGCCAGTAGGCACCTCCGATCGGGCGCTAACTATGGCTACACCTTC
v_gene: TRBV7-2; d_gene: TRBD2; j_gene: TRBJ2-7; abundance: once; CDR3aa: CASSSRGGSYEQYF; CDR3nt: TGTGCCAGCAGCTCTCGGGGGGGATCCTACGAGCAGTACTTC
v_gene: TRBV18; d_gene: NA; j_gene: TRBJ2-3; abundance: NA; CDR3aa: CASSPRVVTDTQYF; CDR3nt: TGTGCCAGCTCACCACGGGTTGTCACAGATACGCAGTATTTT
v_gene: TRBV6-5; d_gene: NA; j_gene: TRBJ2-1; abundance: NA; CDR3aa: CASKNGYSGNEQFF; CDR3nt: TGTGCCAGCAAAAATGGGTATTCCGGCAATGAGCAGTTCTTC
v_gene: TRBV19; d_gene: NA; j_gene: TRBJ1-2; abundance: NA; CDR3aa: CASSIVGAGYTF; CDR3nt: TGTGCCAGTAGTATAGTCGGGGCTGGCTACACCTTC
v_gene: TRBV18; d_gene: NA; j_gene: TRBJ2-1; abundance: NA; CDR3aa: CASSPIIWDEQFF; CDR3nt: TGTGCCAGCTCACCAATTATTTGGGATGAGCAGTTCTTC
v_gene: TRBV7-8; d_gene: TRBD1; j_gene: TRBJ2-2; abundance: NA; CDR3aa: CASSSPGRDRNRVLFF; CDR3nt: TGTGCCAGCAGCTCACCCGGCCGGGACAGAAACCGTGTGCTGTTTTTT
v_gene: TRBV7-8; d_gene: NA; j_gene: TRBJ1-5; abundance: NA; CDR3aa: CASSLTEMRNQPQHF; CDR3nt: TGTGCCAGCAGCTTAACGGAGATGCGCAATCAGCCCCAGCATTTT
v_gene: TRBV28; d_gene: TRBD2; j_gene: TRBJ2-3; abundance: NA; CDR3aa: CASSLRETSTQYF; CDR3nt: TGTGCCAGCAGTTTGCGGGAGACGAGTACGCAGTATTTT
v_gene: TRBV10-1; d_gene: NA; j_gene: TRBJ1-1; abundance: NA; CDR3aa: CASILERGFKAFF; CDR3nt: TGCGCCAGCATACTCGAAAGGGGCTTTAAAGCTTTCTTT
v_gene: TRBV2; d_gene: NA; j_gene: TRBJ1-1; abundance: NA; CDR3aa: CASTLLLVIRTVNTEAFF; CDR3nt: TGTGCCAGCACTTTATTATTGGTGATTAGGACAGTGAACACTGAAGCTTTCTTT
v_gene: TRBV15; d_gene: NA; j_gene: TRBJ2-5; abundance: NA; CDR3aa: CATRHSQGQETQYF; CDR3nt: TGTGCCACCAGACACTCACAGGGCCAAGAGACCCAGTACTTC
v_gene: TRBV5-1; d_gene: NA; j_gene: TRBJ2-2; abundance: NA; CDR3aa: CASSLDGGGRELFF; CDR3nt: TGCGCCAGCAGCTTGGACGGGGGCGGGCGGGAGCTGTTTTTT